Following are 8 T cell receptor beta chains from one sample sequenced in a study of identifying expanded T cells in peripheral blood. TCRdb's copy holds only in-frame clones and misses some; the assay was immunoSEQ multiplex PCR. This sample has some 72,000 clones, with 75% to 90% found just once. Sequenced input: blood. The receptors derive from a person between 18 and 70 years old in good health.

The genes are TRBV4-3 and TRBJ1-2; maybe TRBD1 (6 bases). Trimming removed 1 base from V and 0 bases from J, with 15 bases in between. The CDR3 has 17 residues. CDR1 and CDR2 (germline): LGHNA, YSLEER. The CDR3 loop is CASSQALGTTTNYGYTF. CDR3 sequence (DNA): TGCGCCAGCAGCCAAGCTCTGGGGACAACGACTAACTATGGCTACACCTTC.

V usage is TRBV5-4 and J usage is TRBJ1-2; TRBD1 might be the D (5 bases). The CDR3 consists of 14 residues. Trimming took off 2 bases at V and 2 bases at J, with 10 bases between the two ends. Germline CDR1 reads SGHNT; CDR2 reads YYREEE (reference sequence). As DNA, the CDR3 is TGTGCCAGCAGCTTAATCAGGGAGAACTATGGCTACACCTTC. This encodes CASSLIRENYGYTF.

The chain is built from TRBV23-1 and TRBJ2-7; 8 bases are shared with TRBD2. TRBV23-1 falls under the ORF class, with uncertain function. J lost 5 bases, V lost 0 bases, and 3 bases had no gene match. CDR3 length: 14 amino acids. In DNA, the CDR3 is TGCGCCAGCAGTCAATCCCCAGCGGGAGACGAGCAGTACTTC. Translating gives CASSQSPAGDEQYF.

The rearrangement links TRBV6-6 to TRBJ2-7; D might be TRBD2 (5 bases). Trimming took off 6 bases at V and 0 bases at J, with 15 bases between the two ends. The length of the CDR3 is 15 residues. The germline V gene encodes CDR1 MNHNY and CDR2 SVGAGI (reference sequence). The CDR3 spells CASRSASGGSYEQYF. CDR3 DNA: TGTGCCAGCAGGTCGGCGAGCGGAGGCTCCTACGAGCAGTACTTC.

The chain joins TRBV13 to TRBJ2-6; the match to TRBD2 covers 7 bases. V trimming: 2 bases; J trimming: 3 bases; junction bases outside the gene matches: 10. Germline-derived CDR1 and CDR2 are PRHDT and FYEKMQ (reference sequence). The CDR3 has 18 amino acids. This CDR3 reads CASSLRSGRGFGANVLTF. The CDR3 DNA sequence: TGTGCCAGCAGCTTACGCTCAGGGAGGGGATTTGGGGCCAACGTCCTGACTTTC.

This sequence joins TRBV15 and TRBJ2-3; possibly TRBD2 for D (6 bases). Trimming cost V 0 bases and J 5 bases, with 15 bases left between them. The germline V gene encodes CDR1 LNHNV and CDR2 YYDKDF (reference sequence). The CDR3 has 16 residues. CDR3 bases: TGTGCCACCAGCAGAGATCCCCCCGGCGGGGTAGATACGCAGTATTTT. Its protein product is CATSRDPPGGVDTQYF.

The genes are TRBV19 and TRBJ2-7; D may be TRBD1 (5 bases). The CDR3 contains 14 residues. Trimming took 5 bases from V and 0 from J, leaving 11 bases between them. Germline V CDR1 and CDR2: LNHDA, SQIVND (reference sequence). CDR3 bases: TGTGCCAGTAGTCAGGGTCAGGGCTCCTACGAGCAGTACTTC. It is translated as CASSQGQGSYEQYF.

CDR3 nucleotides: TGTGCCAGCGAAAGGGGCCGTGATCTTAACGAGCAGTACTTC. The encoded protein is CASERGRDLNEQYF. The chain links TRBV28 to TRBJ2-7; weak D call: TRBD1 (5 bases). Germline CDR1 and CDR2: MDHEN and SYDVKM. Trimming stripped 8 bases from V and 5 bases from J, with 19 bases between. This CDR3 has 14 residues.